This TCR beta chain was profiled in a study of T cells in Graves' hyperthyroidism and ophthalmopathy. Study-wide background: Peripheral blood samples were taken at initial diagnosis, prior to any treatment.

TCR beta CDR3 sequences were amplified from RNA transcripts. HTBI primers drove first-round RT-PCR of the TCR CDR3. TCRdb redid the calling of the multiplex PCR reads with MiXCR, one entry per CDR3 protein. The data show hundreds of thousands of distinct CDR3 sequences, around a quarter seen once. Cells are PBMCs isolated from around 9.4 ml of fresh blood. The sample holds a few counts of this clonotype. Its specificity is unknown. Study-wide results and caveats: From stable hyperthyroidism, ophthalmopathy was set apart by a 13 V-J model. Blood also held most thyroid clonotypes expanded beyond 0.001.

This CDR3 has 15 amino acids. V lost 0 bases and J lost 5; bases outside the gene matches: 6. Germline CDR1 and CDR2: GTSNPN and SVGIG (reference sequence). The sequence came from a woman younger than 45 with Graves' ophthalmopathy. The gene calls are TRBV30 and TRBJ2-2; 7 bases line up with TRBD1. Sequences were obtained from blood. As DNA, the CDR3 is TGTGCCTGGAGTGTACTAGGGGGCGCGACCGGGGAGCTGTTTTTT. This codes for CAWSVLGGATGELFF.